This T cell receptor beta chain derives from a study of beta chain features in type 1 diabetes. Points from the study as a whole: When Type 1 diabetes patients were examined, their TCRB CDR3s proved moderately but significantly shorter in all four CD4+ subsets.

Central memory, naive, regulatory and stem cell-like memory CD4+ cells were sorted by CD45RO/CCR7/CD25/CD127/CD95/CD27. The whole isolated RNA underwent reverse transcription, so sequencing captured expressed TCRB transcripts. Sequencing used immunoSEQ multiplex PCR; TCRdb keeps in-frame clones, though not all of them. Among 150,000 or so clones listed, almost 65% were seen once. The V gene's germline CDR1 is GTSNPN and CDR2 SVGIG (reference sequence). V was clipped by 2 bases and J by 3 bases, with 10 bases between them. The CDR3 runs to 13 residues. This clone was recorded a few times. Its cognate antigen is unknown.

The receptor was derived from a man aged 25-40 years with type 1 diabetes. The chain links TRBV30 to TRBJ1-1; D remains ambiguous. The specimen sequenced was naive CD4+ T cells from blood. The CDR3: CAWSSEDYTEAFF. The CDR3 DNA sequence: TGTGCCTGGAGTTCGGAGGACTACACTGAAGCTTTCTTT.